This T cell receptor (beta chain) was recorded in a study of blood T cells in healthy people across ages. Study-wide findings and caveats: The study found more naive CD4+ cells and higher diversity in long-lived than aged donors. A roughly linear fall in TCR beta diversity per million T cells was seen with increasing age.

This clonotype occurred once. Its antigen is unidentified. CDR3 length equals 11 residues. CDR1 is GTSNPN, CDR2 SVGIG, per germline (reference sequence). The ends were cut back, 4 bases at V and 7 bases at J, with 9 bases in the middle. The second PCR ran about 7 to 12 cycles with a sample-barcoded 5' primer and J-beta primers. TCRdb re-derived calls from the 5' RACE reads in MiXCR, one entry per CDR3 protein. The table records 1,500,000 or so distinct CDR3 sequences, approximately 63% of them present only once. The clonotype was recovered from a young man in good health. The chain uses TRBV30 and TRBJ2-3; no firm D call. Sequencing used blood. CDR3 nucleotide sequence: TGTGCCTGGACTGGCGACTATACGCAGTATTTT. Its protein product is CAWTGDYTQYF.